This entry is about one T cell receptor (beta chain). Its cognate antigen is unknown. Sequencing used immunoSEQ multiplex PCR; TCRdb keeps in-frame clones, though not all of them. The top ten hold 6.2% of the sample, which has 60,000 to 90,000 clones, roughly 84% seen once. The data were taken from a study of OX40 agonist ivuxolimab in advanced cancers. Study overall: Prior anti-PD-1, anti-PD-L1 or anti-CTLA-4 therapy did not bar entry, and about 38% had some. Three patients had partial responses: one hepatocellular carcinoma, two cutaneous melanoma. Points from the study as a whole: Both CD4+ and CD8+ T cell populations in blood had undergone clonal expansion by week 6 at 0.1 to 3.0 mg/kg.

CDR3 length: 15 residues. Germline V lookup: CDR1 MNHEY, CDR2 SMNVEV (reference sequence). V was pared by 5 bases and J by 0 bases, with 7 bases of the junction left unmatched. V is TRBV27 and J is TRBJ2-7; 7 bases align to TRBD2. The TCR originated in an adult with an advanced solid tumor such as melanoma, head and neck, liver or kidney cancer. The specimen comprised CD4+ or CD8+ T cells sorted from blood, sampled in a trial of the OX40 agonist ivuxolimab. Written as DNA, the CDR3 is TGTGCCAGCAGTCTCTCCGGCGGGAGCTCCTACGAGCAGTACTTC. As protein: CASSLSGGSSYEQYF.